This TCR beta chain appears in the sequencing data of a study of T cell repertoires in cytomegalovirus infection. TCRdb analysed the reads with MiXCR anew, one entry per CDR3 protein. This table has 650,000 to 900,000 distinct CDR3 sequences, approximately 29% appearing once. Study conclusions and caveats: Identification of carriers of CMV plus the relevant HLA was performed using cumulative public TCR beta family frequency.

V was cut by 6 bases and J by 4 bases, with 17 bases left in between. The CDR3 length is 15 residues. CDR1 SGHTA and CDR2 FQGNSA come from the germline V gene. This clonotype was detected many times. Its antigen is unknown. Sequencing was performed on cultured CD8+ T cells from PBMCs, taken from culture after CMV antigen stimulation. The chain links TRBV7-2 to TRBJ2-3; TRBD1 might be the D (6 bases). The source is a human donor in good health (CMV status not recorded). Some clones in this sample may be carry-over from other donors' samples. CDR3 sequence (DNA): TGTGCCAGCAGGCCAGGGGCCTCGAGGGCAGATACGCAGTATTTT. Translating it yields CASRPGASRADTQYF.